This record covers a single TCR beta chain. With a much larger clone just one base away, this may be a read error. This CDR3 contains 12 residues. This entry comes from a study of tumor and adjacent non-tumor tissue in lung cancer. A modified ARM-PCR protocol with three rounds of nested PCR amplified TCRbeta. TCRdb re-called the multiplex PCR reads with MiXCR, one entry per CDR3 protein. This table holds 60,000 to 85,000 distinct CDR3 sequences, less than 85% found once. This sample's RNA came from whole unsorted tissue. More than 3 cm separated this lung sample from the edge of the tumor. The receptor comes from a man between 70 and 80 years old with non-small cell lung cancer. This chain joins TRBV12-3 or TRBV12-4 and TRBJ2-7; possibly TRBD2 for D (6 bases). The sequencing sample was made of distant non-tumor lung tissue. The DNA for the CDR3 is TGTGCCAGCAGTTTTTTCAGACGGGAGCAGTCCTTC. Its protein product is CASSFFRREQSF.